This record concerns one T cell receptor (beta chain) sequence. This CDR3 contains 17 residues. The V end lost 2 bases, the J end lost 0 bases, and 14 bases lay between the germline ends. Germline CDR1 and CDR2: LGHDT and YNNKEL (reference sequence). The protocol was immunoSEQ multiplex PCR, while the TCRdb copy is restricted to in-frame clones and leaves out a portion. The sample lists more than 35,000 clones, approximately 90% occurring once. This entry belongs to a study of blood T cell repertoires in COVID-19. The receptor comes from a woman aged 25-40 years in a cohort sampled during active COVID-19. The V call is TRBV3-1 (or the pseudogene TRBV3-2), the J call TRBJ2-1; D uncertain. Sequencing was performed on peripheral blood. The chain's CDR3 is CASSQPLVFSSYNEQFF. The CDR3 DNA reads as TGTGCCAGCAGCCAACCCCTGGTATTCAGCTCCTACAATGAGCAGTTCTTC.